This T cell receptor beta chain was recorded in a study of cytomegalovirus exposure and HLA in healthy donors (dated by TCRdb to about 2017). Regarding the study in general: In an earlier analysis of roughly 500 of the donors, about 260 Gb of sequence data and approximately 120 million unique TCR beta sequences from 180 million or so T cells were reported. An early release covering 550 to 650 HLA-typed donors comprised 250 to 350 gigabases of sequencing data and around 80 million unique TCR sequences. The genetic ancestry cluster associated with self-reported Caucasian donors included about 81% of the roughly 410 genotyped donors. The study aimed to test whether cataloging public T cell receptors could reveal signatures of past pathogen exposure. The study profiled the T cell repertoires of 550 to 700 subjects by immunosequencing and related them to cytomegalovirus serostatus. In addition to the first cohort of around 670 subjects, a separate validation cohort of 130 or so different subjects was used. The study combined high-throughput TCR immunosequencing, statistical association of individual TCRs with disease status, and machine learning to predict cytomegalovirus infection status. To study patterns of TCR occurrence, a later analysis re-analyzed previously published TCR beta repertoires from several hundred donors and added high-resolution HLA genotyping. Rather than using new phenotypic data, the later analysis identified candidate immune exposures from TCR beta sequences and from how often those sequences occurred across donors. In an earlier analysis of a few hundred of the donors, high-throughput TCR beta sequencing was used to judge whether each TCR beta V gene segment behaved as functional or pseudogenic. Donor age, sex, ethnicity and CMV serostatus were compiled together with the repertoire data. Genome-wide SNP genotypes for about 65% of the roughly 670 donors were used in a later genetic analysis, which treated that subset as a discovery cohort. Every repertoire in the discovery cohort had been generated on one and the same sequencing platform. HLA typing covered class I and class II loci at four-digit resolution. Typing coverage varied by locus: roughly 620-640 donors for A, B, C, DRB1 and DQB1; approximately 500 for DQA1; around 570 for DPA1; around 490 for DPB1. Because of strong linkage in the cohort, five DR-DQ haplotypes were treated as single units for association and clustering. Across about 370 genotyped donors of the cohort, an average of roughly 230,000 unique TCR beta nucleotide sequences per donor were sequenced, and approximately 19% of those sequences were non-productive.

In total, fewer than 750 healthy bone marrow donors made up the cohort. All cohort members were sampled while nominally healthy, although unrecorded immune exposures were likely present. The donor was CMV seropositive and belonged to the group of 250 to 300 seropositive cohort members. Each donor provided a peripheral blood sample, and peripheral blood mononuclear cells were used for TCR beta sequencing. Genomic DNA extraction from the blood cell samples was performed with the Qiagen DNeasy Blood Extraction Kit. On the study overall, not on this receptor specifically: In this cohort, only TCR beta chains were sequenced, and detectable features were limited by the absence of alpha or paired-chain data. Most TCR sequences were observed very rarely across donors, whereas some public TCRs were present in many individuals. The study listed 150 to 200 TCR beta chains as associated with cytomegalovirus. According to the authors, the approach could potentially be generalized to other disease states and immunological phenotypes. A later analysis associated 16,951 TCR beta sequences with specific HLA alleles at a false discovery rate of 0.05. Presence/absence analyses assumed roughly uniform sequencing depth across donors, an assumption that may not hold. Some 16 rarely observed V segments, including chromosome 9 orphons, were excluded from the earlier analysis of almost 600 of the donors because counts were too low. A later genetic analysis associated a missense DCLRE1C variant with V-gene and J-gene trimming of TCR beta chains, and an independent cohort replicated the association. According to a later genetic analysis, donors in an Asian-associated ancestry cluster had fewer N-insertions in productive TCRs than the approximately 710-donor mean. Strong co-occurrence of HLA alleles, especially DR and DQ, made assigning TCR associations to individual alleles difficult. Correlated functional status among segregating V segments might reflect linkage disequilibrium, but an unknown experimental factor could not be ruled out. The 87-base-pair reads could not distinguish some IMGT-functional V segments, including TRBV6-2 and TRBV6-3, so those segments were excluded. In an earlier analysis of roughly 560 of the donors, most TCR beta V segments were observed in productive rearrangements about 87% or about 30% of the time, broadly matching IMGT annotations. Several of the top co-occurrence clusters appeared to be linked to parvovirus B19, influenza, CMV and Epstein-Barr virus, according to a later analysis. Because HLA typing was missing for some donors at each locus, association tests included only the typed subset. CMV serostatus was the only immune exposure information available for the cohort. A few of the identified cytomegalovirus-associated TCR beta chains were confirmed in vitro to be specific for cytomegalovirus antigens. A cluster of highly shared sequence variants was judged likely to represent a technical artifact of the sequencing pipeline. In both the original and validation cohorts, the classifier was reported to diagnose cytomegalovirus status with high specificity and sensitivity. In a later analysis, HLA-associated TCR beta chains were found to be more clonally expanded and to have lower generation probabilities than equally common non-associated chains. A further reported finding was that TCR beta sequences accurately predicted the HLA-A and HLA-B alleles for most subjects in the first cohort. In a later analysis, the rate of TCR association differed among HLA loci, with DRB1 alleles having the most associated TCRs and HLA-C alleles having the fewest. A later analysis found that most CMV-associated TCR beta chains appeared HLA-restricted, with HLA associations seemingly driven largely by CMV exposure.

Library preparation used the immunoSEQ multiplex PCR assay. A mixture of 60 forward primers for TCR Vbeta segments and 13 reverse primers for TCR Jbeta segments was used in the multiplex PCR. The CDR3 region of rearranged TCR beta genes was amplified from genomic DNA with a multiplex PCR assay. The Illumina HiSeq System was used to sequence the amplified TCR beta libraries as 87-base-pair reads. The source study handled its data this way. Across the 666 repertoires, a later analysis counted approximately 83 million unique TCR beta chains, some 11 million of which were shared by at least two donors. To remove PCR and sequencing errors, raw reads were error-corrected and collapsed into unique sequences using a nearest-neighbor algorithm that merged closely related sequences. CDR3 sequences were aligned to IMGT reference sequences to assign V, D and J gene segments. For a sequence to be retained, a match of at least six nucleotides to both a V gene segment and a J gene segment was required. Rearrangements were called productive when the CDR3 lacked stop codons and stayed in frame with V and J; all others were non-productive. Following IMGT convention, CDR3 was defined as the stretch from the second conserved V-encoded cysteine to the conserved J-encoded phenylalanine. In an earlier analysis of roughly 610 of the donors, sequences lacking an unambiguous match to a single V gene segment were excluded. In an earlier analysis of 587 of the donors, V segments were called functional above 56.7% productive rearrangements and were called segregating when the between-donor standard deviation exceeded 5%. A statistical classification framework was developed to diagnose cytomegalovirus status using the catalog of TCR beta chain sequences. In a later analysis, V and J genes were assigned by comparing TCR nucleotide sequences against IMGT/GENE-DB human TR gene sequences. Using the TCRdist pipeline, a later analysis assigned CDR3 sequences along with most-parsimonious VDJ recombination scenarios. In a later analysis, each TCR beta chain was defined by its CDR3 amino acid sequence together with its V-gene family, and reads without a unique V-gene family were excluded. As a way to deal with suspected cross-contamination and a sequencing artifact, a later analysis dropped hundreds of nucleotide sequences that were highly shared and had low generation probability. In a later analysis, a clonal expansion index for each public chain was calculated from normalized within-repertoire ranks of inferred template counts. In a later analysis, generation probabilities were computed using a VDJ recombination model fitted to out-of-frame rearrangements, and the results were checked against IGoR. In a later analysis, hypergeometric tests were used to score TCR-TCR, TCR-HLA and TCR-CMV co-occurrence, with a repertoire-size bias correction applied to TCR pairs. False discovery rates were estimated in a later analysis by permuting HLA or CMV assignments 20 times. In a later analysis, co-occurring TCRs were grouped using DBSCAN, with TCRdist sequence similarity added in when clustering inside HLA-allele-positive subsets. For co-occurrence clustering, repertoires with fewer than 30,000 or more than 120,000 public chains were excluded, along with four to six repertoires with anomalous nucleotide sharing. TCRdb's version of the immuneACCESS table is confined to in-frame rearrangements and falls short of the full clone set. An unresolved V gene accounts for under half of the shortfall where checked; the remainder is of unknown origin. For V, J and clone size, that table is used; D and trimming come from the DNA. This sample comprises roughly 87,000 clones, about four fifths of them detected only once. The ten largest make up approximately 14% of the sample.

Trimming removed 5 bases from V and 6 bases from J; the gene matches leave 6 bases unexplained. Taken from the germline V gene, the CDR1 and CDR2 loops are SGHTA and FQGNSA. There are 14 amino acids in the CDR3, from cysteine to phenylalanine inclusive. Kept here is only the CDR3 DNA, which spans 42 bases and is read in frame from base 1. In regard to this clone: Its antigen is unknown. Base qualities are missing; no much larger clone stands one base away.

The rearrangement joined TRBV7-2 to TRBJ1-2, and 10 junctional nucleotides match TRBD1. The sequence was obtained from a woman aged 40 to 50 in good health and CMV-seropositive. The specimen sequenced was PBMCs. The sequence in DNA is TGTGCCAGCAGCCTAGACAGGGGGCAGCATGGCTACACCTTC. Its protein reads: CASSLDRGQHGYTF.